There are many counts of the clone carrying this TCR beta chain. Its antigen is currently unknown. General observations from the study: Tumor Treg TCRs overlapped most with tumor naive CD4+ cells. In terms of TCR gene usage, tumor memory CD4+ T cells clustered together with blood and lymph node memory CD4+ cells, as well as with lymph node naive CD4+ cells.

CD4+CD45RO+CD25- cells were isolated as memory CD4+ T cells. Constant-region reverse primers amplified full-length variable regions, followed by semi-nested Nested Universal Primer A PCR. TCRdb reprocessed the 5' RACE reads via MiXCR and lists one record per CDR3 protein. The sample has some 64,000 distinct CDR3 sequences; approximately 22% are singletons. Sequences were obtained from memory CD4+ T cells sorted from a lymph node. Subset specified: memory CD4+ T cells, CD4+CD45RO+CD25-. The TCR originated in a female donor with breast cancer.

The CDR3 spells CASSQDSSGSSYEQYF. CDR3 in DNA: TGTGCCAGCAGCCAAGATTCTAGCGGCAGCTCCTACGAGCAGTACTTC. The V gene is TRBV4-2, the J gene TRBJ2-7, with TRBD2 matching over 7 bases. This CDR3 comprises 16 residues. The germline gives CDR1 LGHNA, CDR2 YNFKEQ. J was trimmed by 0 bases and V by 0 bases; bases with no gene match: 5.